The clone carrying this T cell receptor beta chain was observed many times. Its antigen is unknown. This CDR3 spans 15 amino acids. The V segment lost 5 bases and the J segment 1 base; nucleotides outside the gene matches: 6. Germline V gene sequence: CDR1 SGHTA, CDR2 FQGTGA. The TCRbeta library incorporated unique molecular identifiers. TCRdb redid the calling of the PCR reads with MiXCR, one entry per CDR3 protein. The sample lists 450,000 to 550,000 distinct CDR3 sequences; roughly 10% were seen once. This specimen belongs to a study of T-cell reconstitution after alpha-beta-depleted transplantation in children. Notes on the study in general: Alpha-beta T cells present about two months after transplant were reported to originate from several hundred expanded graft clones.

The sequence derives from a female patient aged 2-9 years who had a stem cell transplant for aplastic anemia, so the T cells may come from the graft donor. This specimen was PBMCs, mostly from graft donor cells, taken 180 days after TCRalphabeta/CD19-depleted stem cell transplant. The rearrangement uses TRBV7-3 and TRBJ2-3; 7 nucleotides line up with TRBD2. CDR3 sequence: CASSHSGWGTDTQYF. CDR3 nucleotides: TGTGCCAGCAGCCATAGCGGGTGGGGCACAGATACGCAGTATTTT.